This paragraph covers one T cell receptor (beta chain) sequence. The record originates from a study of blood T cell repertoires in COVID-19. This CDR3 contains 16 residues. J gave up 3 bases and V 0 bases, and 8 bases lay outside the gene matches. Germline loops: CDR1 GTSNPN, CDR2 SVGIG (reference sequence). Profiling relied on immunoSEQ multiplex PCR, and the TCRdb table lists in-frame clones only, not all of them. This sample has about 410,000 clones, with 86% found just once. The source of this sequence is a woman aged 25 to 45 with active or convalescent COVID-19. Material: peripheral blood. V and J are TRBV30 and TRBJ2-1; 7 bases are a match to TRBD2. The CDR3 here is CAWSVHLADLYNEQFF. The CDR3 DNA is TGTGCCTGGAGTGTACACCTAGCGGACCTCTACAATGAGCAGTTCTTC. Variable domain in full (rest from reference TRBV30 and TRBJ2-1): SQTIHQWPATLVQPVGSPLSLECTVEGTSNPNLYWYRQAAGRGLQLLFYSVGIGQISSEVPQNLSASRPQDRQFILSSKKLLLSDSGFYLCAWSVHLADLYNEQFFGPGTRLTVL.